Described below is a single T cell receptor beta chain sequence and its context. The data originate from a study of blood T cell repertoires in COVID-19. In the study overall: T cells, B-cell-depleted T cells, or PBMCs supplied cDNA or gDNA.

The CDR3 is 13 amino acids. The germline gives CDR1 MRHNA, CDR2 SNTAGT. Trimming removed 6 bases at V and 5 bases at J, with 11 bases between. Some clones are missing from TCRdb's copy, which holds only in-frame ones; the method was immunoSEQ multiplex PCR. The data hold 200,000 to 300,000 clones, with around nine tenths observed a single time. The rearrangement joins TRBV6-4 to TRBJ2-1; D is perhaps TRBD2 (6 bases). The clonotype originates from a woman aged 55 to 70 with COVID-19, enrolled during active disease. Sequencing was performed on peripheral blood. The CDR3, as DNA: TGTGCCAGCAGCCTGGAGCGGGACAATGAGCAGTTCTTC. Translated, it gives CASSLERDNEQFF.